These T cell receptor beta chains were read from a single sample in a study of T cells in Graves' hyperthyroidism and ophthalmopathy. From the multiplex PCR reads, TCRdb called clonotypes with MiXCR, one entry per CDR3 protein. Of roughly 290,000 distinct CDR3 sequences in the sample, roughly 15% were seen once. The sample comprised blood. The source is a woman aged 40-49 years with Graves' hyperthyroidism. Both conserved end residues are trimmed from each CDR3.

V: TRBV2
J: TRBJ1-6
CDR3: ASSEEGGFNSPLH

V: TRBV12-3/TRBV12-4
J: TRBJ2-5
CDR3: ASRTSGPQETQY

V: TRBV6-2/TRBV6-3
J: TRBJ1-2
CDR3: ASRGLRSGNYGYT

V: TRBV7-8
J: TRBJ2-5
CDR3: ASSPAVGTQY

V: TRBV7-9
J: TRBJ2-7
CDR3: ASRSGHLNSYEQY

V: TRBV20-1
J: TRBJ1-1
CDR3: TVWGLNTEAF

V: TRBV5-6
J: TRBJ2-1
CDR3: ASSFGWGTNEQF

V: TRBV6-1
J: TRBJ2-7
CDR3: ASSRGVAGYEQY

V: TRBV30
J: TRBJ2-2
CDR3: ALWSGNTGELF

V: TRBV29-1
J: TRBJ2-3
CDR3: SAQTGDRTDTQY

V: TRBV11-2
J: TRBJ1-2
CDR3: AVGEGYGYT

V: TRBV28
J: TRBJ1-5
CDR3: ASSSPQIVNQPQH

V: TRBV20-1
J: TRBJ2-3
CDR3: SAIKTGPTDTQY

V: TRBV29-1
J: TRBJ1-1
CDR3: SVERSPVEAF

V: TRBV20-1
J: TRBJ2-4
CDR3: SASRDYLTWIQY

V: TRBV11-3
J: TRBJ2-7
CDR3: ASSLDRDEQY

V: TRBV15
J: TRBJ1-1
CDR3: ATRRVQGHTEAF

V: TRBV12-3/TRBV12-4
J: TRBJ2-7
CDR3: ASSLVGRDYEQY

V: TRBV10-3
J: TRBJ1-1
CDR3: AITISGETAEAF

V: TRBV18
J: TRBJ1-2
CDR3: ASSHSGRTNYGYT

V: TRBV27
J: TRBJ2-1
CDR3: ASSFKGTDEQF

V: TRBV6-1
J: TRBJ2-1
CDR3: ASSSGLGLAGDNEQF

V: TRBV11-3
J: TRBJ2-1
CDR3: ASSPLSGGRANEQF

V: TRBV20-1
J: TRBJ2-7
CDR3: SARPSVSYEQY

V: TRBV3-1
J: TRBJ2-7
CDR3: ASSPRPGRPYEQY

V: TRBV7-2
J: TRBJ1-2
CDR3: ASSPPGNYGYT

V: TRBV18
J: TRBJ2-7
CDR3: ASSPSVGLHEQY

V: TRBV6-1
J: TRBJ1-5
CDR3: ASTLYGQPQH

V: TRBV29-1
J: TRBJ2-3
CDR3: SVEALPDTQY

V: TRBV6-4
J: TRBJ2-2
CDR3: ASSDSRDATGELF

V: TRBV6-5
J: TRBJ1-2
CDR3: ASRPGLSWANYGYT

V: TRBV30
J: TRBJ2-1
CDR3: AWSVLSYNEQF

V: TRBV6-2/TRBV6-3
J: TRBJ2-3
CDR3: ASSFSTSGRTDTQY

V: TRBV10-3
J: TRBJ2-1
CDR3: AISDEFEQF

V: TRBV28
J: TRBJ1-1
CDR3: ASRPTELGMGRAF

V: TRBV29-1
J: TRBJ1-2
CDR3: SVDSGATPYGYT

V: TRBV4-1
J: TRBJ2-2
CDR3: ASSQVRGRGTGELF

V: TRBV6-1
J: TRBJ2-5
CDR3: ASSEAYPRETQY

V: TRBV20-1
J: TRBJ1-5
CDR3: SARDAEGYQPQH

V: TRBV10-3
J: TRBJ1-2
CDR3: AISDREGHGYT

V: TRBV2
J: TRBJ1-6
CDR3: ASNREVGQGNSPLH

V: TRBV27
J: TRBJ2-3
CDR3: ASSPQGLAGKVDTQY

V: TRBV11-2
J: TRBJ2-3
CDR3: ASSLGLAADTQY

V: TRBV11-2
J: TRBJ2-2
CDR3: ASSLATGGSAGELF

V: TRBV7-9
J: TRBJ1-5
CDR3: ASSLGQYSNQPQH

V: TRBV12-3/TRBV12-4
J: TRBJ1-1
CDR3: ASSLAVRTEAF

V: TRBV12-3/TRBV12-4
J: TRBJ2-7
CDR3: ASSNEGSGAFYEQY

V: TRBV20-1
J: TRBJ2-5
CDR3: SARLTGDSRGTQY

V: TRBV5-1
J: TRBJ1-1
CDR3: ASSLEQGRAF